This TCR beta chain is drawn from a study of T cells in Graves' hyperthyroidism and ophthalmopathy. At the level of the study: It was at initial diagnosis, before any treatment, that peripheral blood was collected.

Amplification targeted TCR beta CDR3 regions from RNA transcripts. The HTBI primer set drove a first-round RT-PCR of the TCR CDR3. TCRdb reanalysed the multiplex PCR reads using MiXCR and keeps one entry per CDR3 protein. The sample holds about 480,000 distinct CDR3 sequences, 20% to 25% seen once. This CDR3 is 16 amino acids long. The germline gives CDR1 MNHEY, CDR2 SVGEGT. V shed 6 bases and J 9 bases; nucleotides not matched to a gene: 14. On the basis of clinical symptoms, serum thyroxine and TRAb, thyroid ultrasound and orbital computed tomography, diagnoses were made. From 10 ml of fresh peripheral blood, PBMCs were isolated.

Input material: blood. This receptor was taken from a woman in her 70s with Graves' ophthalmopathy. The rearrangement joins TRBV6-2 or TRBV6-3 to TRBJ2-1; TRBD2 matches 10 bases. The CDR3 region is CASRTPPAGGRSEQFF. CDR3 in DNA: TGTGCCAGCAGGACTCCACCAGCGGGAGGGCGGAGTGAGCAGTTCTTC.